Here is one T cell receptor (beta chain) with its context. The antigen remains unidentified. This record comes from a study of T-cell memory formation after mild COVID-19. Whole-study context: There were largely donor-specific TCR clusters.

General study points: Several responding clones turned up in pre-infection memory, indicating that cross-reactive memory may have taken part. Nothing confirmed that second-wave clones peaking on day 37 were specific for SARS-CoV-2.

TCRdb fed the 5' RACE reads into MiXCR, producing one record per CDR3 protein. The table has 450,000 to 650,000 distinct CDR3 sequences, about 20% seen once; the top ten hold around 12%. This CDR3 has 14 residues. The J segment lost 0 bases and the V segment lost 8 bases, leaving 3 bases of the junction unmatched. Germline lookup yields CDR1 SGHNT and CDR2 YENEEA. Specimen: PBMCs or a T cell subset sorted from them (not recorded which). V and J are TRBV11-3 and TRBJ2-2; TRBD1 agrees at 7 bases. This TCR came from an adult woman who had mild COVID-19 (a few samples of this study predate the infection). Cell type and time point are not known. The CDR3 nucleotides read TGTGCCAGCCAGGACAGGCCGAACACCGGGGAGCTGTTTTTT. Protein sequence: CASQDRPNTGELFF.